These 16 T cell receptor beta chains share one sample of origin, sequenced in a study of early T cells in non-severe SARS-CoV-2 infection. TCRdb re-analysed the 5' RACE reads in MiXCR, keeping a single row per CDR3 protein. The sample lists some 26,000 distinct CDR3 sequences; roughly 4.5% were seen once. Sample: whole blood. These receptors came from an adult who was a healthcare worker with PCR-confirmed SARS-CoV-2 infection or an uninfected control (not recorded which).

Details on this clonotype: This may arise from a read error, as a much more abundant clone is one base away. The chain combines TRBV20-1 with TRBJ2-7, with 7 bases fitting TRBD1. J lost 0 bases, V lost 5 bases, and 7 bases had no gene match. The CDR3 has 14 residues. Germline V gene lookup returns CDR1 DFQATT and CDR2 SNEGSKA (reference sequence). The CDR3 here is CSAPGTAPSYEQYF. Written as DNA, the CDR3 is TGCAGTGCTCCCGGGACAGCCCCCTCCTACGAGCAGTACTTC.

At least ten counts were recorded for this clonotype. The V gene is TRBV3-1, the J gene TRBJ1-2; possibly TRBD1 for D (5 bases). Germline V gene lookup returns CDR1 LGHDT and CDR2 YNNKEL (reference sequence). The V end lost 5 bases, the J end lost 3 bases, and 10 bases lay between the germline ends. The CDR3 has 13 amino acids. The CDR3 sequence: CASSSGTHYGYTF. For the CDR3, the DNA is TGTGCCAGCAGCTCCGGGACGCACTATGGCTACACCTTC.

This clonotype was seen many times. The chain uses TRBV27 and TRBJ1-5; the D gene is possibly TRBD1 (6 bases). This CDR3 has 15 amino acids. Trimming shortened V by 2 bases and J by 6 bases, and 14 bases separated the two germline ends. The germline CDR1 and CDR2 sequences are MNHEY and SMNVEV (reference sequence). The CDR3 DNA reads as TGTGCCAGCAGTTTACCGACAGGAGAGCTTCAGCCCCAGCATTTT. Translating gives CASSLPTGELQPQHF.

The V and J genes are TRBV29-1 and TRBJ1-4; D not certain. This CDR3 is built from 12 residues. V was shortened by 5 bases and J by 8 bases, with 12 bases between the two germline ends. Germline CDR1 SQVTM, CDR2 ANQGSEA. The CDR3 DNA follows: TGCAGCGTTCGTTCGTCGAAGGAAAAACTGTTTTTT. Protein product: CSVRSSKEKLFF.

This clonotype has at least ten counts. This chain connects TRBV5-4 to TRBJ1-3, with 7 positions matching TRBD1. Trimming cost V 2 bases and J 2 bases; bases outside gene matches: 1. This CDR3 is 14 amino acids long. Germline V CDR1 and CDR2: SGHNT, YYREEE (reference sequence). In nucleotides, the CDR3 is TGTGCCAGCAGCTTAGGGGGCGCTGGAAACACCATATATTTT. Translation gives CASSLGGAGNTIYF.

This clonotype was picked up many times. This sequence joins TRBV24-1 and TRBJ2-2; 8 positions match TRBD1. The CDR3 totals 15 residues. Germline values: CDR1 KGHDR, CDR2 SFDVKD. V lost 8 bases and J lost 5; bases outside the gene matches: 9. CDR3 sequence reads: CATKPRTGNTGELFF. CDR3 coding DNA: TGTGCCACCAAACCCCGGACAGGGAATACCGGGGAGCTGTTTTTT.

This chain connects TRBV20-1 to TRBJ1-6, with TRBD1 matching over 8 bases. CDR3 size: 13 residues. Germline lookup yields CDR1 DFQATT and CDR2 SNEGSKA (reference sequence). Unmatched junction bases numbered 0, after V lost 3 bases and J lost 5 bases. The CDR3 loop is CSARTGDNSPLHF. The CDR3 DNA reads TGCAGTGCTAGGACAGGGGATAATTCACCCCTCCACTTT.

This clonotype came up many times. This sequence joins TRBV30 and TRBJ1-5; TRBD1 is a possible D gene (5 bases). Trimming stripped 1 base from V and 3 bases from J, with 7 bases between. CDR1 is GTSNPN, CDR2 SVGIG, per germline (reference sequence). This CDR3 has 13 residues. CDR3 nucleotide sequence: TGTGCCTGGAGTGGGGGGACCAATCAGCCCCAGCATTTT. This encodes CAWSGGTNQPQHF. Looking up the rest from reference TRBV30 and TRBJ1-5 gives the full variable domain: SQTIHQWPATLVQPVGSPLSLECTVEGTSNPNLYWYRQAAGRGLQLLFYSVGIGQISSEVPQNLSASRPQDRQFILSSKKLLLSDSGFYLCAWSGGTNQPQHFGDGTRLSIL.

This clonotype was recorded at least ten times. The J gene is TRBJ2-3, the V gene TRBV12-3 or TRBV12-4; no firm D call. CDR3 length: 15 residues. The V and J ends lost 3 bases and 0 bases respectively, with 10 bases between them. CDR3 sequence: CASSFSRASTDTQYF. The CDR3, as DNA: TGTGCCAGCAGTTTTTCTAGAGCTAGCACAGATACGCAGTATTTT.

This clonotype was counted between two and nine times. The chain uses TRBV27 and TRBJ2-1, with 8 nucleotides matching TRBD1. The CDR3 extends over 13 amino acids. Germline V lookup: CDR1 MNHEY, CDR2 SMNVEV (reference sequence). V trimming: 5 bases; J trimming: 9 bases; junction bases outside the gene matches: 6. The DNA of the CDR3 is TGTGCCAGCAGTCCTCTACAGGGGGGTGAGCAGTTCTTC. This encodes CASSPLQGGEQFF.

There are many counts of this clonotype. The chain links TRBV7-9 to TRBJ1-2, with TRBD1 matching 11 bases. Losses at the gene ends were 3 bases for V and 8 bases for J; bases not matched to a gene: 5. This CDR3 has 14 amino acids. The germline gives CDR1 SEHNR, CDR2 FQNEAQ (reference sequence). The CDR3 sequence is CASSLDRGQDGYTF. In nucleotides, the CDR3 is TGTGCCAGCAGCTTGGACAGGGGGCAAGACGGCTACACCTTC.

The table lists this clonotype with many counts. V and J are TRBV12-3 or TRBV12-4 and TRBJ1-2; 10 positions agree with TRBD1. V trimming: 5 bases; J trimming: 2 bases; junction bases outside the gene matches: 2. This CDR3 comprises 14 residues. The CDR3 DNA reads TGTGCCAGCAGTGGGACAGGGGAAAACTATGGCTACACCTTC. Translating it yields CASSGTGENYGYTF.

This clonotype has at least ten counts. The junction departs from the called germline gene at one end, perhaps through a read error. The CDR3 DNA sequence: TGCGCCAGCCGAGGGCCTGGGGGGCTGTTTTTT. Its translation is CASRGPGGLFF. This chain uses TRBV4-3 with TRBJ2-2; possibly TRBD1 or TRBD2 for D (5 bases each). This CDR3 has 11 residues. CDR1 LGHNA and CDR2 YSLEER come from the germline V gene.

This clonotype has a count of ten or more. The rearrangement joins TRBV28 to TRBJ1-2; 8 bases map to TRBD1. This CDR3 has 13 amino acids. V lost 10 bases to trimming and J lost 7 bases; unmatched junction nucleotides: 11. Germline CDR1 MDHEN, CDR2 SYDVKM. CDR3 region: CATLPWTGSGYTF. CDR3 sequence (DNA): TGTGCCACCTTACCATGGACAGGGAGTGGCTACACCTTC.

The gene calls are TRBV2 and TRBJ2-1; D unresolved. Per germline, CDR1 SNHLY and CDR2 FYNNEI. The CDR3 sequence is 11 residues long. The ends were cut back, 4 bases at V and 9 bases at J, with 7 bases in the middle. This CDR3 is CASSGYGEQFF. Written as DNA, the CDR3 is TGTGCCAGCAGTGGGTACGGTGAGCAGTTCTTC. Together with reference TRBV2 and TRBJ2-1, the CDR3 gives the full variable domain: EPEVTQTPSHQVTQMGQEVILRCVPISNHLYFYWYRQILGQKVEFLVSFYNNEISEKSEIFDDQFSVERPDGSNFTLKIRSTKLEDSAMYFCASSGYGEQFFGPGTRLTVL.

This clonotype was counted a few times. The genes are TRBV11-2 and TRBJ2-7; D gene unclear. V was cut by 2 bases and J by 2 bases, with 7 bases left in between. Germline V gene lookup returns CDR1 SGHAT and CDR2 FQNNGV. The CDR3 covers 13 residues. The CDR3 coding sequence is TGTGCCAGCAGCTTAATGGGCCCCTACGAGCAGTACTTC. It translates to CASSLMGPYEQYF.